These 17 T cell receptor beta chains were all obtained from the same sample, sequenced in a study of CXCR3-negative and CXCR3-positive naive CD8 T cells. The libraries of TRB cDNA were constructed through 5' RACE using UMI labels. Reanalyzing the 5' RACE reads, TCRdb keeps one entry per CDR3 protein, without DNA. Its listing shows about 92,000 distinct CDR3 sequences. The sample consisted of naive CXCR3- CD8+ T cells from blood. Subset in this sample: CD45RO-CCR7+CD27+CD95- naive CD8+ T cells lacking CXCR3 (TNR3-). These receptor sequences come from a human donor in good health. Some clones in this sample may be carry-over from other donors' samples.

The chain recombines TRBV10-3 with TRBJ2-5. This CDR3 region has 11 residues. The germline CDR1 and CDR2 sequences are ENHRY and SYGVKD. CDR3 in amino acids: CAIMRGETQYF.

This chain links TRBV7-9 with TRBJ2-7. The CDR3 is 11 residues long. Germline values: CDR1 SEHNR, CDR2 FQNEAQ (reference sequence). The CDR3 sequence is CASSLVTEQYF.

The genes are TRBV5-6 and TRBJ2-1. This CDR3 region has 11 residues. Germline loops: CDR1 SGHDT, CDR2 YYEEEE. The CDR3 reads CASSLINEQFF.

This chain joins TRBV5-5 and TRBJ2-3; TCRdb's D call of TRBD2 is untestable without DNA. Germline V gene lookup returns CDR1 SGHKS and CDR2 YYEKEE (reference sequence). There are 18 residues in the CDR3. The CDR3 is CASSLTRILAESTDTQYF.

The CDR3 here is CASSFIPLGPNYEQYF. The chain has TRBV27 and TRBJ2-7; TCRdb reports TRBD1, a call that lacks DNA to check it against. The CDR3 has 16 residues. Germline V gene lookup returns CDR1 MNHEY and CDR2 SMNVEV (reference sequence).

The J gene is TRBJ2-7, the V gene TRBV5-5; the TCRdb call, TRBD1, lacks DNA for checking. The germline V gene has CDR1 SGHKS and CDR2 YYEKEE (reference sequence). This CDR3 contains 13 residues. The CDR3 region is CASTPGQTYEQYF.

The V gene is TRBV29-1, the J gene TRBJ2-7; the TCRdb D gene call, TRBD1, has no DNA to confirm it. The CDR3 length is 15 residues. Germline assignment: CDR1 SQVTM and CDR2 ANQGSEA. The CDR3 loop reads CSVGPQGALSYEQYF.

CDR3 loop: CASRPARGRETQYF. The chain combines TRBV28 with TRBJ2-5; TCRdb gives TRBD1 as the D gene, but with no DNA this cannot be confirmed. This CDR3 comprises 14 residues. CDR1 and CDR2 (germline): MDHEN, SYDVKM.

The chain is built from TRBV7-9 and TRBJ2-1; with no DNA, the TCRdb D assignment of TRBD1 cannot be verified. Germline V gene lookup returns CDR1 SEHNR and CDR2 FQNEAQ (reference sequence). The CDR3 has 16 residues. CDR3 protein: CASRSALGSSYNEQFF.

The gene calls are TRBV28 and TRBJ2-5; TCRdb lists TRBD1, though no DNA is available to test this call. This CDR3 spans 11 amino acids. Germline V CDR1 and CDR2: MDHEN, SYDVKM. CDR3 in amino acids: CASSPGETQYF. Combining the CDR3 with reference TRBV28 and TRBJ2-5 gives the whole variable domain DVKVTQSSRYLVKRTGEKVFLECVQDMDHENMFWYRQDPGLGLRLIYFSYDVKMKEKGDIPEGYSVSREKKERFSLILESASTNQTSMYLCASSPGETQYFGPGTRLLVL.

The V gene is TRBV30, the J gene TRBJ1-1. The CDR3 has 13 residues. Germline CDR1 is GTSNPN and CDR2 is SVGIG (reference sequence). This chain's CDR3 is CAWSLHENTEAFF.

The rearrangement joins TRBV2 to TRBJ2-2. Per germline, CDR1 SNHLY and CDR2 FYNNEI. This CDR3 spans 14 amino acids. CDR3 in amino acids: CASSEDYNTGELFF.

The chain has TRBV7-3 and TRBJ1-6; the D call of TRBD1 rests on TCRdb alone, since no DNA is present to check it. This CDR3 is built from 15 residues. CDR1 is SGHTA and CDR2 is FQGTGA in the germline V gene. The CDR3 reads CASSLTGAGSSPLHF.

The chain joins TRBV28 to TRBJ1-5. The CDR3 runs to 13 residues. The germline V gene has CDR1 MDHEN and CDR2 SYDVKM. The CDR3 protein is CASSLPGAQPQHF.

The V gene is TRBV5-1, the J gene TRBJ2-1; the TCRdb D gene call, TRBD1, has no DNA to confirm it. From germline, CDR1 is SGHRS and CDR2 YFSETQ. CDR3 length: 14 amino acids. The CDR3 reads CASSLEQGANEQFF.

The CDR3: CASSPSAGREQYF. The chain carries TRBV7-9 and TRBJ2-7; TCRdb selects TRBD2, and the lack of DNA leaves this call unchecked. Germline assignment: CDR1 SEHNR and CDR2 FQNEAQ (reference sequence). The CDR3 has 13 residues.

The chain employs TRBV28 and TRBJ1-5. The CDR3 is 15 amino acids. Germline values: CDR1 MDHEN, CDR2 SYDVKM. The CDR3 here is CASSPLRGLNQPQHF.